The clone carrying this T cell receptor beta chain is a singleton in its sample. Its antigen is as yet unknown. The CDR3 spans 16 residues. V was shortened by 5 bases and J by 4 bases, with 17 bases between the two germline ends. Germline values: CDR1 MDHEN, CDR2 SYDVKM. Via MiXCR, TCRdb re-called the reads, giving one row per CDR3 protein. The table shows some 600,000 distinct CDR3 sequences, with roughly a quarter occurring only once. These data originate in a study of T cell repertoires in cytomegalovirus infection. Study context: It can be stated that public TCR beta signatures indicated CMV infection as well as a matching HLA type.

Points from the study as a whole: HLA-C-restricted CMV clonotypes gave the most frequent clonotype in two of eight donors. People with CMV and the relevant HLA were identified by cumulative public TCR beta family frequency.

Sequencing was done on a sample of CD8+ T cells from PBMCs. The clonotype comes from a human donor in good health (CMV status not recorded). Some clones in this sample may be carry-over from other donors' samples. This rearrangement joins TRBV28 to TRBJ2-2; D may be TRBD1 (6 bases). In nucleotides, the CDR3 is TGTGCCAGCAGTCCACTCGGGCAGGGGTTCACCGGGGAGCTGTTTTTT. Protein sequence: CASSPLGQGFTGELFF.